This T cell receptor (beta chain) was identified in a study of shared clonotypes between healthy human individuals. Regarding the study as a whole: Genetic and exposure-history diversity was limited by the few donors. Relative to clonotypes present in all four donors, those not shared had lower generation probabilities. Of the naive CD4 clonotypes, roughly 5% were shared across a few donors.

The method was immunoSEQ multiplex PCR; TCRdb's version includes in-frame clones alone and lacks a portion of them. This sample yields approximately 600,000 clones, of which 90% to 95% are seen a single time; around 0.11% belongs to the top ten. Naive CD8 cells lacked CD45RO, underwent positive selection for CCR7 and left out terminally differentiated effector memory CD45RA+ cells. Adults of Caucasian background living in Nashville, Tennessee made up all donors. Trimming removed 0 bases at V and 5 bases at J, with 11 bases between. This CDR3 spans 15 amino acids. CDR1 SGHRS and CDR2 YFSETQ come from the germline V gene. In the case of this clone: Its antigen is currently unknown.

The sequence came from a woman aged 25 to 45 in good health. V gene TRBV5-1 combines with J gene TRBJ1-4, with a weak D call TRBD1 (5 bases). The specimen was naive CD8+ T cells sorted from blood. In DNA form, the CDR3 reads TGCGCCAGCAGCTTGGCAGGTCGGGGGAATGAAAAACTGTTTTTT. Translating gives CASSLAGRGNEKLFF. Filled out from reference TRBV5-1 and TRBJ1-4, the complete variable domain reads KAGVTQTPRYLIKTRGQQVTLSCSPISGHRSVSWYQQTPGQGLQFLFEYFSETQRNKGNFPGRFSGRQFSNSRSEMNVSTLELGDSALYLCASSLAGRGNEKLFFGSGTQLSVL.